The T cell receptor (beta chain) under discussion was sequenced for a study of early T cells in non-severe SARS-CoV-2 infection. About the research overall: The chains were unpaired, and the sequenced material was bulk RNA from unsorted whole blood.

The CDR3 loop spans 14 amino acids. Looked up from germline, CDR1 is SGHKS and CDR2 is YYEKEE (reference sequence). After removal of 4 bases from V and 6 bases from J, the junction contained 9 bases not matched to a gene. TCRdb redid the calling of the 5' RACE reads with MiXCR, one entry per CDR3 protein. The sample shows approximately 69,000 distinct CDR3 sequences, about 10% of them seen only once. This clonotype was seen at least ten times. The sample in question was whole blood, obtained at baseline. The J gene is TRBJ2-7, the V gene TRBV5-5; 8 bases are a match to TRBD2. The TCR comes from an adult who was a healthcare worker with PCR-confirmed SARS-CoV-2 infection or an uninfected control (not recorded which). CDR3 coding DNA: TGTGCCAGCAGCGGCGGGGGGTACCGGCCCGAGCAGTACTTC. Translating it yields CASSGGGYRPEQYF.